This T cell receptor beta chain was retrieved from a study of cytomegalovirus exposure and HLA in healthy donors. Study information: Genotyping of some 390 donors showed that around 85% belonged to the Caucasian-associated ancestry cluster. Study-wide results and limits: In an earlier analysis, most TCR beta V segments were productive about 87% or about 30% of the time. For cytomegalovirus status, the classifier reportedly gave diagnoses with high specificity and sensitivity. TRBV6-2, TRBV6-3 and some other V segments were unresolvable in 87-base-pair reads.

The CDR3 totals 14 residues. Germline V gene lookup returns CDR1 SGHRS and CDR2 YFSETQ. V lost 2 bases to trimming and J lost 4 bases, with 13 bases between them. This PCR relied on a set of 60 Vbeta primers and 13 Jbeta primers. Sequenced by immunoSEQ multiplex PCR; TCRdb stores in-frame clones only, minus some. This repertoire comprises approximately 38,000 clones; its ten largest clones make up about 9.2%. Concerning this clone itself: The target antigen is unknown.

Input material: PBMCs. This receptor was obtained from a man aged 40-49 years in good health and CMV-seropositive. The chain combines TRBV5-1 with TRBJ2-7; TRBD2 might be the D (6 bases). CDR3 amino acids: CASSFGTLSYEQYF. The CDR3 bases are TGCGCCAGCAGCTTCGGGACTCTGAGTTACGAGCAGTACTTC.